This T cell receptor (beta chain) was profiled in a study of T cell responses to AZD1222 COVID-19 vaccine. Turning to this clone: The target antigen is unknown.

Generated by immunoSEQ multiplex PCR, the TCRdb table keeps only in-frame clones and is missing some. The table records more than 75,000 clones, about four fifths of them present only once. Findings of the study overall: Close to half of spike-specific TCRs reportedly recognize unmutated variant regions. With two AZD1222 doses given, Spike-specific TCR breadth and depth both rose. Among vaccine-associated CD4 TCRs, coverage spanned spike, with dominance at 160-218 and 743-854.

Second-dose groups at about 4 or about 12 weeks were pooled. V shed 3 bases and J shed 7 bases, with 13 bases lying between them. The CDR3 contains 13 residues. Germline V gene data show CDR1 as MDHEN and CDR2 as SYDVKM. The receptor comes from an adult who received the AZD1222 COVID-19 vaccine. The chain has TRBV28 and TRBJ2-7; D not certain. Sequenced here: peripheral blood, sampled 28 days after the second AZD1222 dose. The CDR3 is CASSFPADGEQYF. CDR3 sequence (DNA): TGTGCCAGCAGTTTTCCGGCAGACGGGGAGCAGTACTTC.